The clone carrying this TCR beta chain was seen once. The sample is drawn from a study of blood T cells in healthy people across ages. With a J-beta primer mix and a sample-barcoded 5' primer, a second PCR ran about 6 to 11 cycles. Every cDNA molecule carried a tag from a template-switch adaptor bearing 12 random nucleotides. Using its own MiXCR run on the 5' RACE reads, TCRdb lists one record per CDR3 protein. The sample shows under 1,000,000 distinct CDR3 sequences, under 40% of them seen only once. This sequence originates from a young man in good health. The sequencing sample was made of blood.

CDR3 in amino acids: CASRPSGGGDPHNEQYF. The CDR3 coding sequence is TGTGCCAGCAGACCCTCTGGAGGGGGGGATCCCCACAATGAGCAGTACTTC. The V call is TRBV7-9, the J call TRBJ2-5, with a weak D call TRBD2 (7 bases). From germline, CDR1 is SEHNR and CDR2 FQNEAQ (reference sequence). The CDR3 runs 17 residues. V lost 6 bases to trimming and J lost 11 bases, with 31 bases between them.